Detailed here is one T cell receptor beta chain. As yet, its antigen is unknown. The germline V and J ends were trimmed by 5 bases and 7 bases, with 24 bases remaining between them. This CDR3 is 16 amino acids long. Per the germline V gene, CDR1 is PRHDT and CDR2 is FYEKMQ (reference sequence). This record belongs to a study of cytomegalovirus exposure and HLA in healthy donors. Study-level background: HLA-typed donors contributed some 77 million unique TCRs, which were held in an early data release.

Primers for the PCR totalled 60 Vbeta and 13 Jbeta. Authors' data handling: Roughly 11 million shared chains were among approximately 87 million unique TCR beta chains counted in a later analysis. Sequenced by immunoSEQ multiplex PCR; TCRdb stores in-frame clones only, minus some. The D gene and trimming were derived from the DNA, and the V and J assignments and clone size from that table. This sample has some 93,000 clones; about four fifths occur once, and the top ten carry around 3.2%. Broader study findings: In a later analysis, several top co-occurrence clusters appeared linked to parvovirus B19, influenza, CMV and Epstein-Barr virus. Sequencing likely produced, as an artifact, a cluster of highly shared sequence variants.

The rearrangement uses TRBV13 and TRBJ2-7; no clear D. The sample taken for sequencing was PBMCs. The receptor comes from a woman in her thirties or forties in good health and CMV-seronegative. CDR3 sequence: CASSLLLDSSIFEQYF. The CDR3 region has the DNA TGTGCCAGCAGCCTACTGCTAGACTCCTCTATTTTTGAGCAGTACTTC.